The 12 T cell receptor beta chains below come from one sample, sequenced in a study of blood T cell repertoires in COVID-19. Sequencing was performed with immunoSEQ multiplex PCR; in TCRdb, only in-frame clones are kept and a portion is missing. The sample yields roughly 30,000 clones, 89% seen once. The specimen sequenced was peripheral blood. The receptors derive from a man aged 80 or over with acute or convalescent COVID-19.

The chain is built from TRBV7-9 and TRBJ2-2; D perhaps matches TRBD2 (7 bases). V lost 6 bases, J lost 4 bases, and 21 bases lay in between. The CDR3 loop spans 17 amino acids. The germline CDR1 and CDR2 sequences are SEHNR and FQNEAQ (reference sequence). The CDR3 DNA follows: TGTGCCAGCAGTACCACACCGGGGGGCCGAGGCACCGGGGAGCTGTTTTTT. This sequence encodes CASSTTPGGRGTGELFF.

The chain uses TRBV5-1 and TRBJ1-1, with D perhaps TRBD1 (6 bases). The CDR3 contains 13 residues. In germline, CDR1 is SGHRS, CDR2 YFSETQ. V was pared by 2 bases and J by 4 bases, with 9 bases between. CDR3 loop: CASSFGRGTEAFF. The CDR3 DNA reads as TGCGCCAGCAGCTTTGGCAGGGGCACTGAAGCTTTCTTT.

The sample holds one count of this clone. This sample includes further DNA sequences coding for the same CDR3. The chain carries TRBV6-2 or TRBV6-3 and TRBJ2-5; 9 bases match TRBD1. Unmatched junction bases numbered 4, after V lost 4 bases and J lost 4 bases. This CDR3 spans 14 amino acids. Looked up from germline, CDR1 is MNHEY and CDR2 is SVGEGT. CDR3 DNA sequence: TGTGCCAGCAGTTCCGGGACAGGGCGAGAGACCCAGTACTTC. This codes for CASSSGTGRETQYF.

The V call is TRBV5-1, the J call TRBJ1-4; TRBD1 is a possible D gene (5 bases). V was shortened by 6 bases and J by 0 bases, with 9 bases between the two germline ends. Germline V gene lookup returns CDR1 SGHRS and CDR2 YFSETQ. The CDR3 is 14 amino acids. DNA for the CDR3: TGCGCCAGCACAGAGACAGCAACTAATGAAAAACTGTTTTTT. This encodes CASTETATNEKLFF. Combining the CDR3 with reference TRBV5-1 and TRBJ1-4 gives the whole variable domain KAGVTQTPRYLIKTRGQQVTLSCSPISGHRSVSWYQQTPGQGLQFLFEYFSETQRNKGNFPGRFSGRQFSNSRSEMNVSTLELGDSALYLCASTETATNEKLFFGSGTQLSVL.

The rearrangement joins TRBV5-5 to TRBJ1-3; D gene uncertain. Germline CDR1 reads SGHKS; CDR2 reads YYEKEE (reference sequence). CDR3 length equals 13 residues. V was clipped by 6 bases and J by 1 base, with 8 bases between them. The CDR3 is CASNFNSGNTIYF. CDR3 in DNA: TGTGCCAGCAACTTCAATTCTGGAAACACCATATATTTT.

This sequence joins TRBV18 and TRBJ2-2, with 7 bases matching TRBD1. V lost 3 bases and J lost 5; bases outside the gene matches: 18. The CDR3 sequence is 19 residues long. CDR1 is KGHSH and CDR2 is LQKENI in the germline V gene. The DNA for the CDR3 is TGTGCCAGCTCACCCGACCGCCGTCCGGGACAGATGACGACCGGGGAGCTGTTTTTT. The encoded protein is CASSPDRRPGQMTTGELFF.

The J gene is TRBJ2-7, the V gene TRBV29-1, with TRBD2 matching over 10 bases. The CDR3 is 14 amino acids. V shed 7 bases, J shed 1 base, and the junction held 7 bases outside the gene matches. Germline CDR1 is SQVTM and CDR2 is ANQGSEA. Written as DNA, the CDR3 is TGCAGCGCGACGGGGACTAGCGCTTCCTACGAGCAGTACTTC. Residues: CSATGTSASYEQYF.

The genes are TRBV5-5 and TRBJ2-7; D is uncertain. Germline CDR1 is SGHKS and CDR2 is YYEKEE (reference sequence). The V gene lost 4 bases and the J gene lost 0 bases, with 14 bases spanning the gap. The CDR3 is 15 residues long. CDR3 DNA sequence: TGTGCCAGCAGCCTATCAATCGACAACTCCTACGAGCAGTACTTC. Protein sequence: CASSLSIDNSYEQYF.

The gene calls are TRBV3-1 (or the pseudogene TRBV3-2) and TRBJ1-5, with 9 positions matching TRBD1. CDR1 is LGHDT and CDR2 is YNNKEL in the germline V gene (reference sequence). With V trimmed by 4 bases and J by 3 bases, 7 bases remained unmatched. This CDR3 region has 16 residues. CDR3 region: CASSLGTGPLNQPQHF. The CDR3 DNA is TGTGCCAGCAGCCTTGGGACAGGGCCCCTCAATCAGCCCCAGCATTTT.

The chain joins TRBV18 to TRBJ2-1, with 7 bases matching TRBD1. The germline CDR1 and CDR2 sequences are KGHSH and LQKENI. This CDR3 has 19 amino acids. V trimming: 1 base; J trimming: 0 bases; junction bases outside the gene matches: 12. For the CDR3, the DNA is TGTGCCAGCTCACCACAGGGACAGCAATCCTCAAGCTCCTACAATGAGCAGTTCTTC. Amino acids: CASSPQGQQSSSSYNEQFF.

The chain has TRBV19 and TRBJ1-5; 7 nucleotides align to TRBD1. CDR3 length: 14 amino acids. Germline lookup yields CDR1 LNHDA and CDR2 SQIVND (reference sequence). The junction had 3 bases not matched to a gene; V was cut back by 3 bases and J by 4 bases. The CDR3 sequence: CASSIMTGNQPQHF. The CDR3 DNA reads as TGTGCCAGTAGTATTATGACAGGGAATCAGCCCCAGCATTTT.

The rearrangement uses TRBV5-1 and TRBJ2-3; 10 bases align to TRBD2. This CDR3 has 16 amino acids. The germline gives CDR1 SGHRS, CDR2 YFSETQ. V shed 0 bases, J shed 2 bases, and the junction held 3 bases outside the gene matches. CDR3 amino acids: CASSLGTSGPTDTQYF. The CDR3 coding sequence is TGCGCCAGCAGCTTGGGGACTAGCGGACCCACAGATACGCAGTATTTT.